This T cell receptor (beta chain) emerged from a study of blood T cell repertoires in COVID-19. Study background: The samples span acute and convalescent COVID-19 from the United States, Italy and Spain. The analysed material was cDNA or gDNA that came from T cells, B-cell-depleted T cells, or PBMCs.

Per the original data handling: The assay estimated nucleated cells by amplifying reference gene primers. Measured with immunoSEQ multiplex PCR; TCRdb has only the in-frame clones, and not every one. The V and J calls and clone size are taken from that table; D and trimming were inferred from the DNA. The sample lists about 130,000 clones; 84% were seen once. The length of the CDR3 is 14 residues. Germline loops: CDR1 MNHEY, CDR2 SMNVEV (reference sequence). The V and J ends lost 7 bases and 0 bases, in that order; junction bases with no gene match: 5. The source material was peripheral blood. The origin of this receptor is a human donor in a cohort sampled during active COVID-19. This chain uses TRBV27 with TRBJ2-7, with 8 positions matching TRBD1. The CDR3 DNA is TGTGCCAGCAAATGGACAGGGCCCTCCTACGAGCAGTACTTC. Translated: CASKWTGPSYEQYF.